Listed below are T cell receptor beta chains from one sample, sequenced in a study of identical twins. One entry per CDR3 protein results from TCRdb running MiXCR on the 5' RACE reads. The sample consists of some 500,000 distinct CDR3 sequences, roughly an eighth of them appearing once. These data were also filed under a second study, of yellow fever vaccine responses in identical twins.

The sample taken for sequencing was CD4+ T cells sorted from blood. The receptors come from a woman between 18 and 29 years old in good health. Each CDR3 is given with its conserved first and last residue. D genes are given only for firm matches. Size values are once, few and many counts, or a class for expanded clones, and some rows have none.

J | D | size | V | length | DNA | CDR3
TRBJ2-7 | . | . | TRBV3-1 | 15 | TGTGCCAGCAGCCAAGTAGGCGCCAGGGACTACGAGCAGTACTTC | CASSQVGARDYEQYF
TRBJ2-1 | . | few | TRBV7-8 | 15 | TGTGCCAGCAGCTTAGTTGAGACTCCCTACAATGAGCAGTTCTTC | CASSLVETPYNEQFF
TRBJ2-2 | TRBD2 | . | TRBV5-6 | 16 | TGTGCCAGCAGCTTGGGGAGACTAGCGGTCACCGGGGAGCTGTTTTTT | CASSLGRLAVTGELFF
TRBJ2-7 | . | . | TRBV7-2 | 16 | TGTGCCAGCAGCTTGGGTCCTAGAGGCATTCCCTACGAGCAGTACTTC | CASSLGPRGIPYEQYF
TRBJ2-7 | TRBD2 | . | TRBV28 | 17 | TGTGCCAGCAGTTTGGCTAGCGGGAGGGCGGGCTCATACGAGCAGTACTTC | CASSLASGRAGSYEQYF
TRBJ2-1 | TRBD1 | few | TRBV18 | 13 | TGTGCCAGCTACGGACAGGGCGACAATGAGCAGTTCTTC | CASYGQGDNEQFF
TRBJ2-2 | TRBD2 | . | TRBV12-3/TRBV12-4 | 17 | TGTGCCATCAGTTTAGATATTAGCGGGCGTAACACCGGGGAGCTGTTTTTT | CAISLDISGRNTGELFF
TRBJ2-1 | TRBD2 | . | TRBV27 | 16 | TGTGCCAGCGGTATTACTAGCGGGAGTATCTACAATGAGCAGTTCTTC | CASGITSGSIYNEQFF
TRBJ2-5 | TRBD2 | many | TRBV7-9 | 17 | TGTGCCAGCAGGAGATTAGGGACTAAGCTGTACCAAGAGACCCAGTACTTC | CASRRLGTKLYQETQYF
TRBJ2-5 | . | few | TRBV7-9 | 12 | TGTGCCAGCAGCTCTCAGACGGAGACCCAGTACTTC | CASSSQTETQYF
TRBJ2-4 | . | few | TRBV12-3/TRBV12-4 | 18 | TGTGCCAGCAGTCCCAGGGTGGACACCACGCTAGCCAAAAACATTCAGTACTTC | CASSPRVDTTLAKNIQYF
TRBJ1-1 | . | . | TRBV3-1 | 15 | TGTGCCTGCAGCCATAGCGGGGGCGCTAACACTGAAGCTTTCTTT | CACSHSGGANTEAFF
TRBJ1-5 | TRBD1 | many | TRBV2 | 13 | TGTGCCAGCAGTGCAGGGGGGTATCAGCCCCAGCATTTT | CASSAGGYQPQHF
TRBJ2-7 | . | few | TRBV24-1 | 11 | TGTGCCACCAGTGACAGATACGAGCAGTACTTC | CATSDRYEQYF
TRBJ2-2 | . | . | TRBV24-1 | 15 | TGTGCCACTGGACGGGCCGGCGCGAACACCGGGGAGCTGTTTTTT | CATGRAGANTGELFF
TRBJ2-7 | TRBD2 | many | TRBV5-5 | 15 | TGTGCCAGCAGCTTGTTCCGGACTAGCGCAGACGAGCAGTACTTC | CASSLFRTSADEQYF
TRBJ2-5 | TRBD2 | few | TRBV11-2 | 18 | TGTGCCAGCACCAATCACGCCGGGGGGAGATTAGTGGGAGAGACCCAGTACTTC | CASTNHAGGRLVGETQYF
TRBJ2-3 | TRBD2 | . | TRBV20-1 | 15 | TGCAGTGCTAGAAAACTCGGGGGGAGCACAGATACGCAGTATTTT | CSARKLGGSTDTQYF
TRBJ2-1 | . | few | TRBV24-1 | 11 | TGTGCCACCAGGACGTACAATGAGCAGTTCTTC | CATRTYNEQFF
TRBJ2-3 | . | . | TRBV10-3 | 15 | TGTGCCATCAAGGGGATTCTTCCTAGCACAGATACGCAGTATTTT | CAIKGILPSTDTQYF
TRBJ2-6 | . | many | TRBV5-1 | 14 | TGCGCCAGCAGTGAAAGCTCTGGGGCCAACGTCCTGACTTTC | CASSESSGANVLTF
TRBJ2-3 | . | few | TRBV29-1 | 12 | TGCAGCGCACGACAGGACACAGATACGCAGTATTTT | CSARQDTDTQYF
TRBJ2-3 | . | . | TRBV6-2/TRBV6-3 | 20 | TGTGCCAGCAGTTACGGGTTTACGAAGGGGAGGACGTCTAGCACAGATACGCAGTATTTT | CASSYGFTKGRTSSTDTQYF
TRBJ2-7 | . | few | TRBV7-2 | 14 | TGTGCCAGCAGCAAAACGACAGGCTCCTACGAGCAGTACTTC | CASSKTTGSYEQYF
TRBJ2-2 | . | few | TRBV6-1 | 15 | TGTGCCAGCAGACATCTAGGGGGGGGCACCGGGGAGCTGTTTTTT | CASRHLGGGTGELFF
TRBJ2-7 | TRBD1 | many | TRBV5-1 | 13 | TGCGCCAGCAGCTTGGAAGGGGACAGCGAGCAGTACTTC | CASSLEGDSEQYF
TRBJ2-1 | . | few | TRBV9 | 15 | TGTGCCAGCAGCGTCCGCGGGGTAGATAACAATGAGCAGTTCTTC | CASSVRGVDNNEQFF
TRBJ2-3 | . | . | TRBV6-5 | 15 | TGTGCCAGCAGTTACTCGTCGGGGCACACAGATACGCAGTATTTT | CASSYSSGHTDTQYF
TRBJ2-3 | . | few | TRBV7-3 | 13 | TGTGCCAGCAGCTTAACCCGAGGGGGGGTGCAGTATTTT | CASSLTRGGVQYF
TRBJ2-7 | . | few | TRBV25-1 | 15 | TGTGCCAGCAGTGATCAGACAGGTCCACGCTACGAGCAGTACTTC | CASSDQTGPRYEQYF